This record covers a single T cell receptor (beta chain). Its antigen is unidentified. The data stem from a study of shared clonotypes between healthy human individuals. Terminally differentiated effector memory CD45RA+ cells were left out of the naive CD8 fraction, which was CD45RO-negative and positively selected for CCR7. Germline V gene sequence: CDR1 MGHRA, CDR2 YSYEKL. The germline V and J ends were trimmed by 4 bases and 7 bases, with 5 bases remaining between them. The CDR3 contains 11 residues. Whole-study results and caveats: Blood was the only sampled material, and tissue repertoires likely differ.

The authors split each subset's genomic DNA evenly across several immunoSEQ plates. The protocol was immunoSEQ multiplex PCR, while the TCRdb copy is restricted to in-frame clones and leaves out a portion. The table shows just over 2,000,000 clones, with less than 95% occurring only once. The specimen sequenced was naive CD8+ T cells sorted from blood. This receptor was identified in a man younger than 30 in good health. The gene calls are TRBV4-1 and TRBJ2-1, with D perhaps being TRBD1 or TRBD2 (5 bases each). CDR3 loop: CASSRGNEQFF. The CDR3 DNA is TGCGCCAGCAGCCGGGGGAATGAGCAGTTCTTC.